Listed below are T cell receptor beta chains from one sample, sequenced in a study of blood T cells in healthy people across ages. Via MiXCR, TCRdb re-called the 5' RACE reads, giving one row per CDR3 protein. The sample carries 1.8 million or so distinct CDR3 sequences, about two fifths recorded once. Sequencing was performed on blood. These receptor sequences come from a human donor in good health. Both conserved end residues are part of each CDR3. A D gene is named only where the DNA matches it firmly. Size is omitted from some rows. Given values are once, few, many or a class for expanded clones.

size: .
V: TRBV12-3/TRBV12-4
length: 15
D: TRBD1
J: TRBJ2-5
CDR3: CASTRDSRSGETQYF
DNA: TGTGCCAGCACACGGGACAGCAGATCCGGAGAGACCCAGTACTTC

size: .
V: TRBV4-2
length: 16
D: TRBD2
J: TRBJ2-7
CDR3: CASSQVQAGVSYEQYF
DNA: TGTGCCAGCAGCCAAGTCCAAGCGGGGGTCTCCTACGAGCAGTACTTC

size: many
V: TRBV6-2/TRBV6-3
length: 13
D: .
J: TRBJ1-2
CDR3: CASSSSGSYGYTF
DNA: TGTGCCAGCAGTTCGTCAGGGAGCTATGGCTACACCTTC

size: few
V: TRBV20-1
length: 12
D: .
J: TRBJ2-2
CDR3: CSARYTFGELFF
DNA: TGCAGTGCTAGATACACTTTCGGGGAGCTGTTTTTT

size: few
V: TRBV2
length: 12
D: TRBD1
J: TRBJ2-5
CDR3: CARQGVGETQYF
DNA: TGTGCCAGACAGGGGGTTGGGGAGACCCAGTACTTC

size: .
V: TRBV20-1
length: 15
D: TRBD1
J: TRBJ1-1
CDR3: CSAPSRQGTRAEAFF
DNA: TGCAGTGCCCCCTCACGACAGGGAACAAGGGCTGAAGCTTTCTTT

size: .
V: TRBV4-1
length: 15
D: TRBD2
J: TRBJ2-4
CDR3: CASSQDHAGLAGRYF
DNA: TGCGCCAGCAGCCAAGATCATGCGGGACTAGCGGGGAGGTACTTC

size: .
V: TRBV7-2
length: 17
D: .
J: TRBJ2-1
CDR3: CASSLDAGAYGRNEQFF
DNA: TGTGCCAGCAGCTTAGACGCGGGGGCTTACGGGCGGAATGAGCAGTTCTTC

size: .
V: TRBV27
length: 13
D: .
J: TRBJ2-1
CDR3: CASSLGSGVPQFF
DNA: TGTGCCAGCAGTTTAGGATCCGGGGTACCGCAGTTCTTC

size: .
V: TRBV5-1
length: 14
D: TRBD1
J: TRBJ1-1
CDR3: CASSLEEGALEAFF
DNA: TGCGCCAGCAGCTTGGAGGAGGGGGCTCTTGAAGCTTTCTTT

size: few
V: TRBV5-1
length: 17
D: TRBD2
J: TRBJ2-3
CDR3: CASSSGLAGGPASRQYF
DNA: TGCGCCAGCAGCTCCGGACTAGCGGGGGGCCCCGCGTCCCGGCAGTATTTT

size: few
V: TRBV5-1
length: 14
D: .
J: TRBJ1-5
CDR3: CASSFEGRGKPQHF
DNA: TGCGCCAGCAGCTTCGAGGGCCGTGGGAAGCCCCAGCATTTT

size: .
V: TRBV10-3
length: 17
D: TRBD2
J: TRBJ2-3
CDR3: CAISAGLAGLGLDTQYF
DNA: TGTGCCATCAGCGCGGGGCTAGCGGGCCTCGGGTTGGATACGCAGTATTTT

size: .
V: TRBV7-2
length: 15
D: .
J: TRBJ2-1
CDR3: CASSLDGNFYNEQFF
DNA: TGTGCCAGCAGCTTAGACGGTAACTTCTACAATGAGCAGTTCTTC

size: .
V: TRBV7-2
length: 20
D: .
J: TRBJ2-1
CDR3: CASSLATAPTGYPSYNEQFF
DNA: TGTGCCAGCAGCTTAGCCACCGCCCCTACCGGGTACCCCTCCTACAATGAGCAGTTCTTC

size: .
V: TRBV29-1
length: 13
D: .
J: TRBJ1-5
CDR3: CSVERRESQPQHF
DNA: TGCAGCGTTGAACGCAGGGAGAGTCAGCCCCAGCATTTT

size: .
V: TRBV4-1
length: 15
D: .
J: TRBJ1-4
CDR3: CASSLRTVSGQKLFF
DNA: TGCGCCAGCAGCCTCCGGACAGTATCAGGGCAAAAACTGTTTTTT

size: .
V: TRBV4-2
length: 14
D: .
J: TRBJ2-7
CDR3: CASSQASRTHEQYF
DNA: TGTGCCAGCAGCCAAGCGTCCCGCACCCACGAGCAGTACTTC

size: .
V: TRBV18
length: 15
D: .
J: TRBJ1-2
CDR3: CASSPPGGLAGGYTF
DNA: TGTGCCAGCTCACCACCGGGGGGATTGGCCGGTGGCTACACCTTC

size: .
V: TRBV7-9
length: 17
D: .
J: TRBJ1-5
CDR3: CASSDPWPGAFNQPQHF
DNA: TGTGCCAGCAGCGATCCCTGGCCGGGGGCTTTCAATCAGCCCCAGCATTTT

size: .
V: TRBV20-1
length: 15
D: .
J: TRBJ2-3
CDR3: CSASRSYEHTDTQYF
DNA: TGCAGTGCTAGTCGGAGCTACGAGCACACAGATACGCAGTATTTT

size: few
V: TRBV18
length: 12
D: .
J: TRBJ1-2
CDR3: CASSPPRDRYTF
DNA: TGTGCCAGCTCACCACCGAGGGATCGCTACACCTTC

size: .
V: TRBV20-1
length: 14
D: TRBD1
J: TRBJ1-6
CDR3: CSASYDRGNSPLHF
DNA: TGCAGTGCTAGCTACGACAGGGGAAATTCACCCCTCCACTTT

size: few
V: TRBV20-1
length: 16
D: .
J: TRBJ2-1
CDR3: CSARVRGGVPSNEQFF
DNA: TGCAGTGCTAGAGTCCGCGGGGGCGTCCCTAGCAATGAGCAGTTCTTC

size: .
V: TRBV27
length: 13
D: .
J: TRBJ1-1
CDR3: CASRDRGDTEAFF
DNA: TGTGCCAGCAGGGATCGGGGGGACACTGAAGCTTTCTTT

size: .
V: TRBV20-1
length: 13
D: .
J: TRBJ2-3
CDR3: CSARDSVTDTQYF
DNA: TGCAGTGCTAGAGACTCCGTCACAGATACGCAGTATTTT

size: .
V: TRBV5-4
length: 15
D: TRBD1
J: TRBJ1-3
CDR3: CASSLDRGHGNTIYF
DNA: TGTGCCAGCAGCCTGGACAGGGGGCACGGAAACACCATATATTTT

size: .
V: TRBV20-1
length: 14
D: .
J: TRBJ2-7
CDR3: CSAPRVGAYNEQYF
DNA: TGCAGTGCCCCCCGGGTCGGGGCCTACAATGAGCAGTACTTC

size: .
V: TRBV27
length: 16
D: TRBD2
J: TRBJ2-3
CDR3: CASSSTVTGGTDTQYF
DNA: TGTGCCAGCAGCTCGACCGTAACGGGGGGAACAGATACGCAGTATTTT

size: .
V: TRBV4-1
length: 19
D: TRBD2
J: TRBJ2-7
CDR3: CASSNRKRSLAGTYNEQYF
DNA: TGCGCCAGCAGCAACCGGAAGCGGTCCCTAGCGGGGACATACAATGAGCAGTACTTC

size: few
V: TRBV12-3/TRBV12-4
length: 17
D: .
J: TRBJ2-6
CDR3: CASSLVGGASGANVLTF
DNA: TGTGCCAGCAGTTTAGTAGGGGGGGCATCTGGGGCCAACGTCCTGACTTTC

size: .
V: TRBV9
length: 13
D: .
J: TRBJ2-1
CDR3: CASSISPGYEQFF
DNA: TGTGCCAGCAGCATATCCCCCGGGTATGAGCAGTTCTTC

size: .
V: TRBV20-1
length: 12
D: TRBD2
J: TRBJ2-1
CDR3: CSAKTSGLEQFF
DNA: TGCAGTGCCAAGACTAGCGGCCTTGAGCAGTTCTTC

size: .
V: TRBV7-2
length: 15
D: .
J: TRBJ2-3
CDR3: CASRGGGRTTDTQYF
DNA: TGTGCCAGCAGGGGGGGGGGCAGAACGACAGATACGCAGTATTTT

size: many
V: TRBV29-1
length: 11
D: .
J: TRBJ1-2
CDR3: CSVDQYGIYTF
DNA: TGCAGCGTTGACCAGTATGGGATTTACACCTTC

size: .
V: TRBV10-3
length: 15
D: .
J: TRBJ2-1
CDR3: CAISPGQSSYNEQFF
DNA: TGTGCCATCAGCCCCGGGCAGAGCTCCTACAATGAGCAGTTCTTC

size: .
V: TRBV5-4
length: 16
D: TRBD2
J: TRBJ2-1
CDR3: CASSLISGTHYNEQFF
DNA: TGTGCCAGCAGCTTGATCAGCGGGACCCACTACAATGAGCAGTTCTTC

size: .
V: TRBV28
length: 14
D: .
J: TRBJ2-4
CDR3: CASSTTIPQAKQYF
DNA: TGTGCCAGCAGTACAACAATCCCCCAAGCGAAGCAGTACTTC

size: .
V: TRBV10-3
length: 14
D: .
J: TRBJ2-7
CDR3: CAISESLESYEQYF
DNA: TGTGCCATCAGTGAGTCGTTGGAGTCCTACGAGCAGTACTTC

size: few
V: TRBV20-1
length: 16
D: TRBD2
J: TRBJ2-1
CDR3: CSASYSAGDIYNEQFF
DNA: TGCAGTGCTAGTTATTCAGCGGGGGATATCTACAATGAGCAGTTCTTC

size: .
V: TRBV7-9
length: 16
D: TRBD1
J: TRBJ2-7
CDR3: CASTFYAGQGTYEQYF
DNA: TGTGCCAGCACCTTTTACGCTGGACAGGGGACCTACGAGCAGTACTTC

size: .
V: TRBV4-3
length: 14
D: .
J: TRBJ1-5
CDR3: CASSQERNGQPQHF
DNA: TGCGCCAGCAGCCAAGAACGAAACGGTCAGCCCCAGCATTTT

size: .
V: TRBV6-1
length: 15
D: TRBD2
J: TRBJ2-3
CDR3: CASSELGLTTDTQYF
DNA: TGTGCCAGCAGTGAATTGGGACTAACCACAGATACGCAGTATTTT

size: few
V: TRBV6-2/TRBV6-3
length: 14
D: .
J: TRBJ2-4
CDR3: CASSPAERKNIQYF
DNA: TGTGCCAGCAGTCCAGCAGAGCGGAAAAACATTCAGTACTTC

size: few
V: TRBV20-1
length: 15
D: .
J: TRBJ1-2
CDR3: CSAIPRDWGKRGYTF
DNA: TGCAGTGCCATACCCAGGGATTGGGGAAAGAGGGGCTACACCTTC

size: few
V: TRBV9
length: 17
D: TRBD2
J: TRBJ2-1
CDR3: CASSARGTSGGYNEQFF
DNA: TGTGCCAGCAGCGCTAGAGGGACTAGCGGGGGCTACAATGAGCAGTTCTTC

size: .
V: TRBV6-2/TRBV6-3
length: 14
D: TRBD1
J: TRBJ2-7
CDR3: CASSYETGSYEQYF
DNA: TGTGCCAGCAGTTACGAGACAGGGTCCTACGAGCAGTACTTC

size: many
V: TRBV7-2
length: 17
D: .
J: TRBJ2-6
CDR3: CASSSHPSGAGANVLTF
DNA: TGTGCCAGCAGCTCCCATCCAAGCGGCGCTGGGGCCAACGTCCTGACTTTC

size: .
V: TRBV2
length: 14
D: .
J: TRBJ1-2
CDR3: CASSADRRGYGYTF
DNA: TGTGCCAGCAGTGCCGACAGAAGGGGTTATGGCTACACCTTC